This TCR beta chain appears in the sequencing data of a study of blood T cell repertoires in COVID-19. Study information: The cDNA or gDNA used as material had been derived from T cells, B-cell-depleted T cells, or PBMCs.

Cohorts were determined from participant-reported clinical history. Those designated as exposed participants met a COVID-19 case within 2 weeks before study entry. V shed 6 bases, J shed 0 bases, and the junction held 7 bases outside the gene matches. Germline loops: CDR1 SGHRS, CDR2 YFSETQ. The CDR3 totals 17 residues. Sequencing used immunoSEQ multiplex PCR; TCRdb keeps in-frame clones, though not all of them. The sample holds a few hundred thousand clones, roughly 91% seen once. The J gene is TRBJ2-1, the V gene TRBV5-1; TRBD2 matches at 12 bases. The sample taken for sequencing was PBMCs or T cells enriched from blood (not recorded which). The sequence derives from a woman aged 45-65 years who had been exposed to COVID-19. The CDR3 here is CASKGLAGPSSYNEQFF. CDR3 coding DNA: TGCGCCAGCAAGGGACTAGCGGGTCCCAGCTCCTACAATGAGCAGTTCTTC.